These 8 T cell receptor beta chains were sequenced from one sample in a study of graft-versus-host responses after intestinal transplantation. The table came from immunoSEQ multiplex PCR; TCRdb's copy has only in-frame clones and leaves some out. Of approximately 60,000 clones listed, roughly nine tenths were seen once; the top ten hold around 1.7%. Their cognate antigens are unknown. The specimen was unstimulated CD8+ T cells sorted from spleen or lymph node cells, collected before transplant. These receptors originate from a human donor who was the organ donor for an intestinal transplant.

The rearrangement uses TRBV4-1 and TRBJ2-1, with D tentatively TRBD1 (5 bases). Trimming left V 1 base short and J 11 bases short, with 12 bases between. In germline, CDR1 is MGHRA, CDR2 YSYEKL. The CDR3 totals 13 residues. The CDR3 nucleotides are TGCGCCAGCAGCCAAGTCTCGGCAGGGCAGCAGTTCTTC. Its translation is CASSQVSAGQQFF.

The chain recombines TRBV4-1 with TRBJ2-2; 7 bases align to TRBD2. The CDR3 has 17 residues. CDR1 and CDR2 (germline): MGHRA, YSYEKL. Trimming at V came to 3 bases and at J to 7 bases, leaving 14 bases not matched to a gene. DNA for the CDR3: TGCGCCAGCAGCCATTTTGCGGGGCGGGGGTGGATCGGGGAGCTGTTTTTT. This translates into CASSHFAGRGWIGELFF.

The chain has TRBV2 and TRBJ2-4; 11 bases are shared with TRBD2. The V gene's germline CDR1 is SNHLY and CDR2 FYNNEI. This CDR3 is 18 amino acids long. V shed 5 bases and J 0 bases; nucleotides not matched to a gene: 9. CDR3 protein: CASSNRLAGRLAKNIQYF. The CDR3 DNA sequence: TGTGCCAGCAGTAACAGACTAGCGGGGAGACTAGCCAAAAACATTCAGTACTTC.

The chain is built from TRBV7-8 and TRBJ1-4, with 7 bases matching TRBD1. Per the germline V gene, CDR1 is SGHVS and CDR2 is FQNEAQ. The J segment lost 0 bases and the V segment lost 2 bases, leaving 6 bases of the junction unmatched. There are 17 residues in the CDR3. Here the CDR3 DNA reads TGTGCCAGCAGCTTATTTGGGACAGCCCCAACTAATGAAAAACTGTTTTTT. Translation: CASSLFGTAPTNEKLFF.

The chain has TRBV9 and TRBJ1-5; D gene uncertain. Germline V gives CDR1 SGDLS, CDR2 YYNGEE. This CDR3 has 13 residues. With 1 base removed from V and 2 bases from J, the gap between germline ends came to 4 bases. CDR3 protein: CASSVSGNQPQHF. The CDR3 nucleotides read TGTGCCAGCAGCGTATCGGGCAATCAGCCCCAGCATTTT.

V is TRBV28 and J is TRBJ2-1, with D perhaps TRBD2 (6 bases). V was clipped by 7 bases and J by 4 bases, with 17 bases between them. The germline V gene has CDR1 MDHEN and CDR2 SYDVKM. The CDR3 totals 15 residues. CDR3 region: CASTTPPGLYNEQFF. CDR3 DNA sequence: TGTGCCAGCACCACCCCCCCGGGACTTTACAATGAGCAGTTCTTC.

A single count supports this clone. J is TRBJ1-2 and V is TRBV9; the D gene is possibly TRBD1 (6 bases). Germline V gene lookup returns CDR1 SGDLS and CDR2 YYNGEE. V was clipped by 3 bases and J by 1 base, with 13 bases between them. The CDR3 extends over 15 amino acids. As DNA, the CDR3 is TGTGCCAGCAGCGCATACGGGACAAGTAACTATGGCTACACCTTC. Its protein product is CASSAYGTSNYGYTF.

The chain is built from TRBV28 and TRBJ2-1; TRBD2 aligns across 11 bases. The CDR3 is made up of 16 amino acids. CDR1 and CDR2 from the germline V gene are MDHEN and SYDVKM. Trimming took 6 bases from V and 3 from J; bases not matched to a gene: 7. In DNA, the CDR3 is TGTGCCAGCAGCCGCCAAACTAGCGGGAGCTACAATGAGCAGTTCTTC. As protein: CASSRQTSGSYNEQFF.